This TCR beta chain was identified in a study of Ad26.COV2.S vaccination and SARS-CoV-2 variants. Study as a whole: Ad26.COV2.S was injected intramuscularly once or twice, 56 days apart.

Measured with immunoSEQ multiplex PCR; TCRdb has only the in-frame clones, and not every one. The sample carries about 390,000 clones, approximately 91% recorded once. Note on this clone: What it binds is unknown.

Treatment in this sample: about 20 received Ad26.COV2.S at low or high dose, single or two shots; 5 received placebo; per-sample allocation not given. Collection of the samples took place on day 63 after the first injection of vaccine or placebo. Germline V gene data show CDR1 as SGHNT and CDR2 as YYREEE (reference sequence). This CDR3 region has 12 residues. Deletions cut 5 bases from V and 8 bases from J, with 13 bases between. Study-level points and caveats: Spike-specific TCR breadth ran higher among vaccine recipients than placebo recipients. From the TCR breadth and depth analyses, total T cell responses may have been underestimated. The breadth of spike-specific CD8+ and CD4+ T cell responses after vaccination was reportedly substantial.

Specimen: peripheral blood, collected in a trial of Ad26.COV2.S vaccine versus placebo. The TCR originated in a person between 18 and 65 years old who received the Ad26.COV2.S COVID-19 vaccine or a placebo. This chain joins TRBV5-4 and TRBJ1-1, with a weak D call TRBD1 (6 bases). In nucleotides, the CDR3 is TGTGCCAGCAGACAGGGACGGGGGGAAGCTTTCTTT. Amino acids: CASRQGRGEAFF. The full variable domain, in which reference TRBV5-4 and TRBJ1-1 provide the parts outside the CDR3, is ETGVTQSPTHLIKTRGQQVTLRCSSQSGHNTVSWYQQALGQGPQFIFQYYREEENGRGNFPPRFSGLQFPNYSSELNVNALELDDSALYLCASRQGRGEAFFGQGTRLTVV.